This passage covers 23 T cell receptor beta chains from one sample sequenced in a study of blood T cell repertoires in COVID-19. The method was immunoSEQ multiplex PCR; TCRdb's version includes in-frame clones alone and lacks a portion of them. The table includes just over 300,000 clones, around 84% detected once. Sequenced sample: PBMCs or T cells enriched from blood (not recorded which). Receptors were obtained from a man aged 25 to 40 who had recovered from COVID-19.

The CDR3 bases are TGTGCCAGCAGCTTCAGACGAGCGGATGAGCAGTTCTTC. This sequence encodes CASSFRRADEQFF. The chain combines TRBV7-2 with TRBJ2-1, with D maybe TRBD2 (5 bases). V was clipped by 3 bases and J by 8 bases, with 11 bases between them. The length of the CDR3 is 13 residues. Per germline, CDR1 SGHTA and CDR2 FQGNSA. The full variable domain, completed using reference TRBV7-2 and TRBJ2-1, is GAGVSQSPSNKVTEKGKDVELRCDPISGHTALYWYRQSLGQGLEFLIYFQGNSAPDKSGLPSDRFSAERTGGSVSTLTIQRTQQEDSAVYLCASSFRRADEQFFGPGTRLTVL.

This clone was seen just once. J is TRBJ2-7 and V is TRBV4-1, with D possibly matching TRBD2 (5 bases). The CDR3 contains 16 residues. Germline-derived CDR1 and CDR2 are MGHRA and YSYEKL. The ends were cut back, 1 base at V and 3 bases at J, with 16 bases in the middle. CDR3 nucleotides: TGCGCCAGCAGCCAAGGGGTGGCTAGCATTATCTACGAGCAGTACTTC. Amino acid sequence: CASSQGVASIIYEQYF.

The chain has TRBV19 and TRBJ2-6; TRBD1 agrees at 10 bases. V gave up 3 bases and J gave up 2 bases; unmatched junction bases: 7. The CDR3 spans 18 residues. Germline CDR1 LNHDA, CDR2 SQIVND (reference sequence). The DNA for the CDR3 is TGTGCCAGTAGTATTGGGGACAGGGGCGTCCCTGGGGCCAACGTCCTGACTTTC. Its translation is CASSIGDRGVPGANVLTF.

This clone was detected only a few times. The chain uses TRBV7-9 and TRBJ1-1, with D hard to call. Germline V gene sequence: CDR1 SEHNR, CDR2 FQNEAQ (reference sequence). V lost 5 bases and J 6 bases, leaving 13 bases between the germline ends. The CDR3 has 13 residues. In nucleotides, the CDR3 is TGTGCCAGCAGCCCAGTGGAGGGCCCTGAAGCTTTCTTT. It codes for CASSPVEGPEAFF. Complete variable domain (other parts from reference TRBV7-9 and TRBJ1-1): DTGVSQNPRHKITKRGQNVTFRCDPISEHNRLYWYRQTLGQGPEFLTYFQNEAQLEKSRLLSDRFSAERPKGSFSTLEIQRTEQGDSAMYLCASSPVEGPEAFFGQGTRLTVV.

V is TRBV4-1 and J is TRBJ1-4; unclear D gene. Trimming took off 1 base at V and 3 bases at J, with 15 bases between the two ends. CDR1 MGHRA and CDR2 YSYEKL come from the germline V gene. This CDR3 is 17 amino acids long. This chain's CDR3 is CASSQGQLRLANEKLFF. CDR3 nucleotides: TGCGCCAGCAGCCAAGGGCAGCTGCGGTTAGCTAATGAAAAACTGTTTTTT.

The rearrangement joins TRBV5-4 to TRBJ1-2; tentatively, D is TRBD1 (6 bases). Germline V gene sequence: CDR1 SGHNT, CDR2 YYREEE (reference sequence). The CDR3 sequence is 14 residues long. V lost 4 bases to trimming and J lost 0 bases, with 10 bases between them. The CDR3 DNA follows: TGTGCCAGCAGCCGCAGGGGCTCTAACTATGGCTACACCTTC. Protein product: CASSRRGSNYGYTF.

CDR3 nucleotides: TGCGCCAGCAGTGGAACCGGGACTAGCGGGAGAAATGAGCAGTTCTTC. This codes for CASSGTGTSGRNEQFF. The J gene is TRBJ2-1, the V gene TRBV10-2; TRBD2 aligns across 14 bases. The V gene's germline CDR1 is WSHSY and CDR2 SAAADI. V shed 4 bases, J shed 7 bases, and the junction held 6 bases outside the gene matches. The CDR3 consists of 16 residues.

The chain has TRBV6-5 and TRBJ2-2, with D possibly being TRBD2 (6 bases). Trimming pared 11 bases from V and 3 bases from J, leaving 19 bases between. From germline, CDR1 is MNHEY and CDR2 SVGAGI. This CDR3 is 15 amino acids long. CDR3 protein: CAVRRGPRDTGELFF. DNA of the CDR3: TGTGCCGTAAGGAGGGGCCCGCGGGACACCGGGGAGCTGTTTTTT.

The chain links TRBV5-1 to TRBJ2-1; no definite D call. The CDR3 extends over 13 amino acids. The V end lost 2 bases, the J end lost 5 bases, and 8 bases lay between the germline ends. Looked up from germline, CDR1 is SGHRS and CDR2 is YFSETQ. CDR3 sequence: CASSLALNNEQFF. CDR3 sequence (DNA): TGCGCCAGCAGCTTAGCACTTAACAATGAGCAGTTCTTC.

The chain uses TRBV21-1 and TRBJ2-1; TRBD2 was called by the table and not checked on the DNA. TRBV21-1 is an annotated pseudogene. The CDR3 contains 15 residues. The CDR3 reads CASSGRGGWYNEQFF. In nucleotides, the CDR3 is TGTGCCAGCAGCGGACGGGGGGGCTGGTACAATGAGCAGTTCTTC.

This clone showed up just a few times. The chain joins TRBV6-6 to TRBJ2-3; D remains unclear. Germline V gene sequence: CDR1 MNHNY, CDR2 SVGAGI (reference sequence). Trimming took off 0 bases at V and 1 base at J, with 11 bases between the two ends. The CDR3 covers 16 residues. The CDR3: CASSYSPSRGTDTQYF. The CDR3 region has the DNA TGTGCCAGCAGTTACTCGCCGAGTCGGGGCACAGATACGCAGTATTTT.

The chain uses TRBV5-5 and TRBJ1-2; unclear D gene. Germline lookup yields CDR1 SGHKS and CDR2 YYEKEE (reference sequence). The CDR3 has 14 amino acids. V gave up 0 bases and J gave up 4 bases, with 10 bases separating them. This CDR3 is CASSLEPSIYGYTF. The CDR3 DNA reads as TGTGCCAGCAGCTTGGAGCCCTCTATCTATGGCTACACCTTC.

This clone was picked up one time. This chain uses TRBV10-1 with TRBJ1-3; 7 bases agree with TRBD1. CDR1 and CDR2 from the germline V gene are WNHNN and SYGVQD (reference sequence). J gave up 0 bases and V 6 bases, and 2 bases lay outside the gene matches. The CDR3 contains 14 residues. The CDR3: CASRTGSSGNTIYF. CDR3 nucleotide sequence: TGCGCCAGCAGGACAGGGAGCTCTGGAAACACCATATATTTT.

V gene TRBV9 combines with J gene TRBJ1-3; TRBD1 matches 7 bases. V gave up 7 bases and J gave up 0 bases; unmatched junction bases: 1. Germline CDR1 SGDLS, CDR2 YYNGEE. The CDR3 extends over 13 amino acids. This chain's CDR3 is CASQGGSGNTIYF. CDR3 sequence (DNA): TGTGCCAGCCAGGGGGGCTCTGGAAACACCATATATTTT. Full variable domain (rest looked up from reference TRBV9 and TRBJ1-3): DSGVTQTPKHLITATGQRVTLRCSPRSGDLSVYWYQQSLDQGLQFLIQYYNGEERAKGNILERFSAQQFPDLHSELNLSSLELGDSALYFCASQGGSGNTIYFGEGSWLTVV.

The chain recombines TRBV7-9 with TRBJ1-3, with 7 bases that match TRBD1. The CDR3 is made up of 16 amino acids. V lost 5 bases and J lost 4; bases outside the gene matches: 11. Germline V gene data show CDR1 as SEHNR and CDR2 as FQNEAQ (reference sequence). CDR3 protein: CASSAIPGTAGNTIYF. CDR3 DNA sequence: TGTGCCAGCAGCGCTATCCCCGGGACAGCGGGAAACACCATATATTTT.

This clone was seen once. The chain joins TRBV4-2 to TRBJ2-3; 12 nucleotides agree with TRBD2. V trimming: 0 bases; J trimming: 0 bases; junction bases outside the gene matches: 10. The CDR3 has 20 amino acids. Germline CDR1 reads LGHNA; CDR2 reads YNFKEQ. Here the CDR3 reads CASSQEIWLAGGLSTDTQYF. CDR3 bases: TGTGCCAGCAGCCAAGAGATTTGGCTAGCGGGGGGGCTGAGCACAGATACGCAGTATTTT.

The genes are TRBV19 and TRBJ1-6; no reliable D call. CDR3 length equals 15 residues. CDR1 is LNHDA, CDR2 SQIVND, per germline (reference sequence). Trimming pared 7 bases from V and 0 bases from J, leaving 10 bases between. The CDR3 DNA reads TGTGCCAGTAAAGCGGTTAGCTCCTATAATTCACCCCTCCACTTT. Its protein product is CASKAVSSYNSPLHF.

The CDR3 here is CASSQETELAGDTGELFF. The CDR3 coding sequence is TGTGCCAGCAGCCAAGAGACCGAACTAGCGGGAGACACCGGGGAGCTGTTTTTT. The chain combines TRBV3-1 (or the pseudogene TRBV3-2) with TRBJ2-2, with 11 bases aligning to TRBD2. CDR1 and CDR2 from the germline V gene are LGHDT and YNNKEL (reference sequence). With 0 bases clipped from V and 3 bases from J, the junction kept 6 bases outside the gene matches. CDR3 length: 18 amino acids.

This clone has more than one count but fewer than ten. V gene TRBV19 combines with J gene TRBJ1-1; no clear D gene. There are 14 residues in the CDR3. The germline V and J ends were trimmed by 3 bases and 3 bases, with 11 bases remaining between them. Germline values: CDR1 LNHDA, CDR2 SQIVND (reference sequence). The CDR3 loop is CASSIRPRDTEAFF. The CDR3 DNA follows: TGTGCCAGTAGTATCCGCCCGCGGGACACTGAAGCTTTCTTT.

V gene TRBV6-5 combines with J gene TRBJ1-2, with D possibly being TRBD1 (6 bases). The V and J ends lost 4 bases and 4 bases respectively, with 16 bases between them. CDR1 is MNHEY and CDR2 is SVGAGI in the germline V gene. There are 15 residues in the CDR3. In DNA, the CDR3 is TGTGCCAGCAGTTCTTGGGTGACAGGCAGCTATGGCTACACCTTC. This gives the protein CASSSWVTGSYGYTF.

The genes are TRBV6-1 and TRBJ1-1, with D unclear. CDR3 length: 13 residues. In germline, CDR1 is MNHNS, CDR2 SASEGT. Trimming took 2 bases from V and 0 from J, leaving 4 bases between them. The CDR3 here is CASSELVNTEAFF. CDR3 nucleotide sequence: TGTGCCAGCAGTGAATTAGTGAACACTGAAGCTTTCTTT.

CDR3 sequence (DNA): TGTGCCAGCAGCTTCTCGGTCGCGGCGGGTGAAAAACTGTTTTTT. Translating gives CASSFSVAAGEKLFF. The chain combines TRBV7-2 with TRBJ1-4; D gene uncertain. Trimming cost V 3 bases and J 7 bases, with 15 bases left between them. The CDR3 length is 15 residues. Germline lookup yields CDR1 SGHTA and CDR2 FQGNSA.

This chain uses TRBV5-1 with TRBJ2-2; TRBD2 is a possible D gene (5 bases). This CDR3 has 14 residues. CDR1 is SGHRS, CDR2 YFSETQ, per germline. Trimming cost V 9 bases and J 0 bases, with 12 bases left between them. The CDR3 nucleotides are TGCGCCACCCGGGAACTCTCGAACACCGGGGAGCTGTTTTTT. Its protein product is CATRELSNTGELFF.